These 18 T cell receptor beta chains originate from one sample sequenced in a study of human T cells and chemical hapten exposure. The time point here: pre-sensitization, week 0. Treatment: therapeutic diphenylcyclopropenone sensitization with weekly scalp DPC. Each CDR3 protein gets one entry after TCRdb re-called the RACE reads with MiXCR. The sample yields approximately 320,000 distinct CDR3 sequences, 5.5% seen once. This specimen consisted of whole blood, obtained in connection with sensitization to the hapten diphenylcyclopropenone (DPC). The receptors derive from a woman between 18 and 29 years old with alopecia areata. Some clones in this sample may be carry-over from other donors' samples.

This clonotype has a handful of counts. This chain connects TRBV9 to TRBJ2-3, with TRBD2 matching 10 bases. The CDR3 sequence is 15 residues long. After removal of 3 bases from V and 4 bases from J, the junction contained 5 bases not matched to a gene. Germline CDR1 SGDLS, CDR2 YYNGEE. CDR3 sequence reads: CASSAGLANADTQYF. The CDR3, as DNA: TGTGCCAGCAGCGCGGGACTAGCGAACGCAGATACGCAGTATTTT.

The DNA of the CDR3 is TGTGCCAGTAGCTTCCGCGGGGTAGGGGATACGCAGTATTTT. Its protein is CASSFRGVGDTQYF. The chain couples TRBV19 to TRBJ2-3; TRBD2 might be the D (6 bases). Trimming pared 6 bases from V and 6 bases from J, leaving 16 bases between. The CDR3 runs to 14 residues. Germline values: CDR1 LNHDA, CDR2 SQIVND (reference sequence).

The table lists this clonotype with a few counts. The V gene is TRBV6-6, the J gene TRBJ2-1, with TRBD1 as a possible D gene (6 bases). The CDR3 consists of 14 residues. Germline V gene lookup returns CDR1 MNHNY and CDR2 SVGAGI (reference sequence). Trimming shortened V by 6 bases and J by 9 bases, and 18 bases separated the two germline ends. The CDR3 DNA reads TGTGCCAGCAGCTCCGGGACATATCAGGGTGAGCAGTTCTTC. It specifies CASSSGTYQGEQFF.

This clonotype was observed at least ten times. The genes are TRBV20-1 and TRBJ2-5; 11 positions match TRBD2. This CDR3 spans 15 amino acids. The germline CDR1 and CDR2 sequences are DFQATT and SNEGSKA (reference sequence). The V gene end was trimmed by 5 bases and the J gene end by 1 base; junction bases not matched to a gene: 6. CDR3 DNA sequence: TGCAGTGCTGGACCACTAGCGGGGGTCCAAGAGACCCAGTACTTC. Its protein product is CSAGPLAGVQETQYF.

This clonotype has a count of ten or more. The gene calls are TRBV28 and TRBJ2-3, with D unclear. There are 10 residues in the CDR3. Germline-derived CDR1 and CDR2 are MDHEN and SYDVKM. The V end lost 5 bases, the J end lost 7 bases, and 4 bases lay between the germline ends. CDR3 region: CASSGYTQYF. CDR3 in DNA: TGTGCCAGCAGTGGATATACGCAGTATTTT.

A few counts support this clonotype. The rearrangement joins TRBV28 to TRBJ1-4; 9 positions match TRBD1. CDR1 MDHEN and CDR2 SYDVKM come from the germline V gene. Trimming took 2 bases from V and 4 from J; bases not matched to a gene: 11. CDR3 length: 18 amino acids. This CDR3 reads CASSLAPGQGGHNEKLFF. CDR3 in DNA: TGTGCCAGCAGTTTAGCACCGGGACAGGGAGGACATAATGAAAAACTGTTTTTT. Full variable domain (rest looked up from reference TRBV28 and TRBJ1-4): DVKVTQSSRYLVKRTGEKVFLECVQDMDHENMFWYRQDPGLGLRLIYFSYDVKMKEKGDIPEGYSVSREKKERFSLILESASTNQTSMYLCASSLAPGQGGHNEKLFFGSGTQLSVL.

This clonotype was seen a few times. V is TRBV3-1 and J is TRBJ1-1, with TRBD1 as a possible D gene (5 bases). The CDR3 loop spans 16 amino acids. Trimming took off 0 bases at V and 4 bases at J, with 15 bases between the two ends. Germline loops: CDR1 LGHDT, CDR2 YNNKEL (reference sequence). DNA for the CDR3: TGTGCCAGCAGCCAAGAGGGGAGAGGGGTGGCCACTGAAGCTTTCTTT. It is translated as CASSQEGRGVATEAFF.

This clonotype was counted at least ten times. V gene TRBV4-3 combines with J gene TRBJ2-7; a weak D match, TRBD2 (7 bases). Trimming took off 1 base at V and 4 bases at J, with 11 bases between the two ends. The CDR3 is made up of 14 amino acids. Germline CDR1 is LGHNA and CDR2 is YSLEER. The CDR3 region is CASSQVGGAYEQYF. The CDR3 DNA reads TGCGCCAGCAGCCAAGTTGGGGGGGCGTACGAGCAGTACTTC.

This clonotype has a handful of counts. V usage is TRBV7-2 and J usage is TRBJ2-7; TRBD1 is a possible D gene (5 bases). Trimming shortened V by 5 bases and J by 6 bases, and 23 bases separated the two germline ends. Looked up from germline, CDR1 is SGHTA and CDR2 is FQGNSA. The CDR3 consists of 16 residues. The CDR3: CASSPPSGQGPLEQYF. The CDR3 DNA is TGTGCCAGCAGCCCCCCCTCCGGTCAGGGCCCGCTCGAGCAGTACTTC.

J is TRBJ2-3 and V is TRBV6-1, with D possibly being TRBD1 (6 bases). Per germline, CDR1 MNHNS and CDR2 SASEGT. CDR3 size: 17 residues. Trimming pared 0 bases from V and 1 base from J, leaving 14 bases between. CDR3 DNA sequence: TGTGCCAGCAGTGAAGCCCCGGCAGGGGCCCGCACAGATACGCAGTATTTT. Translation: CASSEAPAGARTDTQYF.

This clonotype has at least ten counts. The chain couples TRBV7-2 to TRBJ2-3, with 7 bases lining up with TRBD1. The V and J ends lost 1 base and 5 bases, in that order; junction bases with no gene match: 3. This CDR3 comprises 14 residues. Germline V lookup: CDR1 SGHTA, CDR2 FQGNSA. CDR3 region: CASSLVGGVDTQYF. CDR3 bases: TGTGCCAGCAGCTTAGTAGGGGGCGTAGATACGCAGTATTTT.

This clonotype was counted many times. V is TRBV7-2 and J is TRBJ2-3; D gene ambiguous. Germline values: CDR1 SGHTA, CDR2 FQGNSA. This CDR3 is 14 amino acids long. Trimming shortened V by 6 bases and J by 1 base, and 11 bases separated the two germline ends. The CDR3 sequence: CASRAGRRTDTQYF. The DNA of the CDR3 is TGTGCCAGCAGGGCAGGACGACGCACAGATACGCAGTATTTT.

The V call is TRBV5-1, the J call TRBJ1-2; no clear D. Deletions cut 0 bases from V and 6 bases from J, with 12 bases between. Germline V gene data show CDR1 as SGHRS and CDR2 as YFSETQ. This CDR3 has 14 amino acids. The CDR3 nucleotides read TGCGCCAGCAGCTTGGCGGAGGGCGACGATGGCTACACCTTC. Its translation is CASSLAEGDDGYTF.

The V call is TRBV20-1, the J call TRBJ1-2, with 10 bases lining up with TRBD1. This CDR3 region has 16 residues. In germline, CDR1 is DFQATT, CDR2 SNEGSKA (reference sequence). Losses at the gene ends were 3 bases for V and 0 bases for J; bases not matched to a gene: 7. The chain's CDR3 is CSASLRDRGPNYGYTF. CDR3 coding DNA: TGCAGTGCTAGTCTACGGGACAGGGGACCTAACTATGGCTACACCTTC.

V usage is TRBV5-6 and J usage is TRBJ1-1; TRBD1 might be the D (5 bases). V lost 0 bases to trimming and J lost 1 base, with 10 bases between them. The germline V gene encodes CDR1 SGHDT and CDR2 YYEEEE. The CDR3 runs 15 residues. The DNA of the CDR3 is TGTGCCAGCAGCTTGGCCGGGGGAGGGAACACTGAAGCTTTCTTT. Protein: CASSLAGGGNTEAFF.

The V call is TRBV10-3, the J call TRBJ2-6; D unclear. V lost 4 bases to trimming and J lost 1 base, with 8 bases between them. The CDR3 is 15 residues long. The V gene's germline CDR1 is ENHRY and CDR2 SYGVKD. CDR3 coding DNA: TGTGCCATCAGTGTAGGCCTATCTGGGGCCAACGTCCTGACTTTC. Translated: CAISVGLSGANVLTF.

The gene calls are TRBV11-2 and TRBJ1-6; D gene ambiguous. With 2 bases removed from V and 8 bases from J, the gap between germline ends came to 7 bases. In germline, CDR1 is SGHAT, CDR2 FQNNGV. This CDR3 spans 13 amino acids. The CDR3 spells CASSLPGYSPLHF. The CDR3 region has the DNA TGTGCCAGCAGCTTACCGGGGTATTCACCCCTCCACTTT.

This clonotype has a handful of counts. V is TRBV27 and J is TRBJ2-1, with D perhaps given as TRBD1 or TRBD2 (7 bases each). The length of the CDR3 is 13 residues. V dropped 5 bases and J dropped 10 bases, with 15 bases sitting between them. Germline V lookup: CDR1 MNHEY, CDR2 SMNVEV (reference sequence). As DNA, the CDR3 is TGTGCCAGCAGTCCCTCAGGGGGGGCGGAGCAGTTCTTC. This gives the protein CASSPSGGAEQFF.